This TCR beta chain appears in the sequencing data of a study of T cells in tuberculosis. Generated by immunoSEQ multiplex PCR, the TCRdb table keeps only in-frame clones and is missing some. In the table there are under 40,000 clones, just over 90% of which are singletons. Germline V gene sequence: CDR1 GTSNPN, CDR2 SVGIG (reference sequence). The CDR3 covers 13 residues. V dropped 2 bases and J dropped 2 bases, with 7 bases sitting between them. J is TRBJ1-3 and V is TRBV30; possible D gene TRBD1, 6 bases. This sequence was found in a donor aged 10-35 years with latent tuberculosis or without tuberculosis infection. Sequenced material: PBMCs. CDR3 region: CAWSTGTGNTIYF. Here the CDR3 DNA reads TGTGCCTGGAGTACAGGGACTGGAAACACCATATATTTT.